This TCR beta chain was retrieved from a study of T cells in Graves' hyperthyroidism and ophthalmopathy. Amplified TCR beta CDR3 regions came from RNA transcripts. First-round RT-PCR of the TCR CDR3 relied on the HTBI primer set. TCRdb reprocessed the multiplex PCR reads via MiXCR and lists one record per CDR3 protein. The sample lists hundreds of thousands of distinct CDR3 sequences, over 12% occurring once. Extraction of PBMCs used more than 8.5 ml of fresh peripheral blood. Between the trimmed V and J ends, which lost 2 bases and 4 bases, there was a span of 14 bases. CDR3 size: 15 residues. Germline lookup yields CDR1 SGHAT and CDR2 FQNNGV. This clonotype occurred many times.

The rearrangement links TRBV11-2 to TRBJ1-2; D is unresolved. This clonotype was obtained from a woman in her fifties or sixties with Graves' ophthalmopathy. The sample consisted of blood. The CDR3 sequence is CASSLIRESSYGYTF. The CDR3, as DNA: TGTGCCAGCAGCTTAATCAGAGAGAGTTCCTATGGCTACACCTTC.